This entry is about one T cell receptor beta chain. Antigen unknown. This specimen comes from a study of shared clonotypes between healthy human individuals. In the study overall: The composition of the donors was a couple of women and a few men aged 18 to 49. Overall study results and limits: A limitation of the genetic and exposure-history diversity represented arose from few donors. The study's rarefaction showed incomplete sorted-subset sequencing despite large depth.

TCRdb's copy holds only in-frame clones and misses some; the assay was immunoSEQ multiplex PCR. Among 2 million to 2.5 million clones listed, just over 90% were seen once. The V gene lost 5 bases and the J gene lost 6 bases, with 11 bases spanning the gap. CDR1 and CDR2 (germline): MDHEN, SYDVKM. The CDR3 extends over 12 amino acids. The chain carries TRBV28 and TRBJ2-7; D not resolved. The TCR was taken from a man aged 18 to 30 in good health. Some clones in this sample may be carry-over from other donors' samples. Sequenced: naive CD4+ T cells from PBMCs. Subset indicated: CD45RA+ positively selected. The DNA of the CDR3 is TGTGCCAGCAGTCCTCGAAAAGTCGAGCAGTACTTC. It translates to CASSPRKVEQYF.